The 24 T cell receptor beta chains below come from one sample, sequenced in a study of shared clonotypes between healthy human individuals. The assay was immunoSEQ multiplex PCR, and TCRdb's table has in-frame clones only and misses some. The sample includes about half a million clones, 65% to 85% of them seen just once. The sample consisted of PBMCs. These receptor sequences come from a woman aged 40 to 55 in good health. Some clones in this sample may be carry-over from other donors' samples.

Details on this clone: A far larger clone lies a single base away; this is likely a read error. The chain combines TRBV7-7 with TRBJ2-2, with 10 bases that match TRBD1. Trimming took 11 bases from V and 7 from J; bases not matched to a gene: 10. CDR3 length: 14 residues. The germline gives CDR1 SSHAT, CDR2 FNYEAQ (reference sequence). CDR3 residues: CAVGRQGAGGELFF. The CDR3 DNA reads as TGTGCCGTAGGACGACAGGGGGCTGGCGGGGAGCTGTTTTTT.

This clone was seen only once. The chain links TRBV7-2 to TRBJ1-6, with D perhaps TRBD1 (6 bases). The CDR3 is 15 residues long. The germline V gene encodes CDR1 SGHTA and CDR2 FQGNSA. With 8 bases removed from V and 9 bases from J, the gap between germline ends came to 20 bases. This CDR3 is CASGQPQRQTSPLHF. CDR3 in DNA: TGTGCCAGCGGACAGCCACAGAGACAAACTTCACCCCTCCACTTT.

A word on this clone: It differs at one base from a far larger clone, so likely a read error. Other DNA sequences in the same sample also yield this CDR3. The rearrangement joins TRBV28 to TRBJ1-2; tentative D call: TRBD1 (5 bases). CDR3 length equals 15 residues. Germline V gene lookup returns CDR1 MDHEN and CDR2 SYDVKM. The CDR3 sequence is CASSRQLHANYGYTF. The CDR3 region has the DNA TGTGCCAGCAGCCGACAGCTTCACGCTAACTATGGCTACACCTTT.

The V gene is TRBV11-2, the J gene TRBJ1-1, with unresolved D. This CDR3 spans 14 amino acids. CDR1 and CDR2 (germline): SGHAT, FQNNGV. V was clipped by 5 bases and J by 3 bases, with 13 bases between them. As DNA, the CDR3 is TGTGCCAGCAGCCCCAGCTGGGCGGACACTGAAGCTTTCTTT. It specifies CASSPSWADTEAFF. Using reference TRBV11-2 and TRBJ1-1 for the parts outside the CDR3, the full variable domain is EAGVAQSPRYKIIEKRQSVAFWCNPISGHATLYWYQQILGQGPKLLIQFQNNGVVDDSQLPKDRFSAERLKGVDSTLKIQPAKLEDSAVYLCASSPSWADTEAFFGQGTRLTVV.

CDR3 loop: CASSRQQNEAFF. The DNA of the CDR3 is TGTGCCAGCAGCCGACAACAGAACGAAGCTTTCTTT. The genes are TRBV7-2 and TRBJ1-1; D unresolved. This CDR3 has 12 residues. Germline CDR1 is SGHTA and CDR2 is FQGNSA. V was cut by 5 bases and J by 8 bases, with 12 bases left in between.

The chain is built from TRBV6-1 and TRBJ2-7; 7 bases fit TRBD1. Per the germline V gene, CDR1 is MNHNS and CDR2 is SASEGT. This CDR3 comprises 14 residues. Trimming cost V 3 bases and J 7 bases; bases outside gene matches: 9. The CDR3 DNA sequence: TGTGCCAGCAGTGACCGGGACAGAGATCTGGAGCAGTACTTC. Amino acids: CASSDRDRDLEQYF.

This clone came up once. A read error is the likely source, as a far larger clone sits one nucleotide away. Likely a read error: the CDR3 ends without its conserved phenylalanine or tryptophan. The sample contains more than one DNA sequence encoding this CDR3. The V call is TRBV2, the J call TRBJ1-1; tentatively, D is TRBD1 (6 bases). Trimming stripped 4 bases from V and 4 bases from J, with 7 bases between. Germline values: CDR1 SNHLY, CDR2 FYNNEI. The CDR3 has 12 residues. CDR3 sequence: CASSGGGTEAFL. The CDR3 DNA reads TGTGCCAGCAGTGGAGGGGGCACTGAAGCTTTCCTT.

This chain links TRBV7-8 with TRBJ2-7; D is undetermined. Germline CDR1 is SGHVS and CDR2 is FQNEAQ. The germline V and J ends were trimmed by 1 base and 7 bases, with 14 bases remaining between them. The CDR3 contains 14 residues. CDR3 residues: CASSLVGYSEEQYF. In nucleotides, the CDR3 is TGTGCCAGCAGCTTAGTGGGTTACTCTGAGGAGCAGTACTTC.

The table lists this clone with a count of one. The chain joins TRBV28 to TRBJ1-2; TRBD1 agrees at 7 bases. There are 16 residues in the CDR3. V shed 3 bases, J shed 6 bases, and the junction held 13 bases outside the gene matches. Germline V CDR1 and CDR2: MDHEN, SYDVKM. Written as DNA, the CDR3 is TGTGCCAGCAGTTTGCCCCTCCGAGGACAGGATAATGGCTACACCTTC. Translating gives CASSLPLRGQDNGYTF.

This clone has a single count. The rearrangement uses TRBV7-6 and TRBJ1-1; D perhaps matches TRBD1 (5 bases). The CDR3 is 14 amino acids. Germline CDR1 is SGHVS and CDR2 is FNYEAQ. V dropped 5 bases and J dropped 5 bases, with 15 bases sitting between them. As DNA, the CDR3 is TGTGCCAGCAGCGCAGCAGGGACGGGGACTGAAGCTTTCTTT. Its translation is CASSAAGTGTEAFF.

The CDR3 DNA is TGCAGCGTTGCCCTGGGAGGAGCTGAAAGAAACGAGCAGTACTTC. It codes for CSVALGGAERNEQYF. The chain is built from TRBV29-1 and TRBJ2-7, with D perhaps matching TRBD2 (6 bases). V was pared by 4 bases and J by 5 bases, with 21 bases between. CDR1 and CDR2 from the germline V gene are SQVTM and ANQGSEA. The CDR3 has 15 amino acids.

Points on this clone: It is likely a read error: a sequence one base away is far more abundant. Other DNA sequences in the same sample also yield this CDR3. The CDR3 sequence: CSVGTGVVNKQFF. DNA for the CDR3: TGCAGCGTCGGGACAGGGGTGGTCAATAAGCAGTTCTTC. The rearrangement uses TRBV29-1 and TRBJ2-1; the match to TRBD1 covers 10 bases. The CDR3 sequence is 13 residues long. Germline V lookup: CDR1 SQVTM, CDR2 ANQGSEA.

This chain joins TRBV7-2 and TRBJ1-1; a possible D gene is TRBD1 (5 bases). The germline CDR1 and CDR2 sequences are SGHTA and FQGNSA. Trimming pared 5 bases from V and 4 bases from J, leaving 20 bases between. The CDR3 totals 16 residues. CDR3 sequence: CASSHSFRVNGTEAFF. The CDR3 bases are TGTGCCAGCAGCCACTCATTCAGGGTGAATGGCACTGAAGCTTTCTTT.

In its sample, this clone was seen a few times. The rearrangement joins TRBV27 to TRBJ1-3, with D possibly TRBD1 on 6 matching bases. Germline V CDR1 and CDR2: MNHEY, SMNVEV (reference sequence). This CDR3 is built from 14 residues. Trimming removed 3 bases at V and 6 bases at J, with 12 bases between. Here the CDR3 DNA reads TGTGCCAGCAGTTTGGGGGGCGATCTAAACACCATATATTTT. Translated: CASSLGGDLNTIYF.

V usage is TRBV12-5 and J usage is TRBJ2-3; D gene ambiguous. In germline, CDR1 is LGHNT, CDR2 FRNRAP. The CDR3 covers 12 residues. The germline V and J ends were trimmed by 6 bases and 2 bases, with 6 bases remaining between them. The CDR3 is CASGLDTDTQYF. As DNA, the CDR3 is TGTGCTAGTGGCCTAGACACAGATACGCAGTATTTT.

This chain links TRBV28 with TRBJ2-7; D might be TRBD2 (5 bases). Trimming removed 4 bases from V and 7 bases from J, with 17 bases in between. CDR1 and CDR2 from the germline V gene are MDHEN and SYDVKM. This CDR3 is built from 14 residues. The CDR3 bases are TGTGCCAGCAGTTCCTCGACCAAAACGGGGGAGCAGTACTTC. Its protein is CASSSSTKTGEQYF.

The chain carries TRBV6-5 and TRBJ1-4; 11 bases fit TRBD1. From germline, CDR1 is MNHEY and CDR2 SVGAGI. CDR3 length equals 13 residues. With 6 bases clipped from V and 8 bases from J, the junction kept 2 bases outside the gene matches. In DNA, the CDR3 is TGTGCCAGCAGCCGGGACAGGGGGGAAAAACTGTTTTTT. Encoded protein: CASSRDRGEKLFF.

This CDR3 reads CASSFPKGLADYEQYF. The CDR3 region has the DNA TGTGCCAGCAGCTTTCCGAAGGGACTAGCTGATTACGAGCAGTACTTC. V and J are TRBV7-8 and TRBJ2-7, with TRBD2 matching 9 bases. There are 16 residues in the CDR3. V was clipped by 3 bases and J by 4 bases; unmatched bases: 10. Germline CDR1 SGHVS, CDR2 FQNEAQ.

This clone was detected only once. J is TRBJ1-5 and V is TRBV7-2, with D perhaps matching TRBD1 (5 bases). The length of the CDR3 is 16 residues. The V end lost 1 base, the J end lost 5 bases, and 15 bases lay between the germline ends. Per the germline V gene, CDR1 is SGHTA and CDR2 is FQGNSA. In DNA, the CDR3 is TGTGCCAGCAGCTTAGTACCCTTCAGGGACGATCAGCCCCAGCATTTT. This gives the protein CASSLVPFRDDQPQHF.

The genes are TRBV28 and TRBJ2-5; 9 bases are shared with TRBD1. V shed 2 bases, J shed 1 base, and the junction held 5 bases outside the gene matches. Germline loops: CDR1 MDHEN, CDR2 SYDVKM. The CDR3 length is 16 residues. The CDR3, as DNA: TGTGCCAGCAGTTTAGGACAGGGGAACCTCCAAGAGACCCAGTACTTC. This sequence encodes CASSLGQGNLQETQYF.

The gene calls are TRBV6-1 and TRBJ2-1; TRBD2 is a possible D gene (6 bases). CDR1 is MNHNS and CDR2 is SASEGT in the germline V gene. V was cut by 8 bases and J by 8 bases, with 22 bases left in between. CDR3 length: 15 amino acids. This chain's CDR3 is CASWVADGEADEQFF. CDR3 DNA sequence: TGTGCCAGCTGGGTAGCGGACGGGGAGGCGGATGAGCAGTTCTTC.

This CDR3 reads CASSWTRSNTGELFF. In DNA form, the CDR3 reads TGCGCCAGCAGTTGGACTAGGTCGAACACCGGGGAGCTGTTTTTT. V is TRBV10-2 and J is TRBJ2-2; 7 positions agree with TRBD2. Germline V gene sequence: CDR1 WSHSY, CDR2 SAAADI. With 5 bases clipped from V and 0 bases from J, the junction kept 3 bases outside the gene matches. The CDR3 runs to 15 residues.

CDR3 in DNA: TGCGCCAGCAGCTTGGTCGCAGGGGGATACTCTGGAAACACCATATATTTT. Translated: CASSLVAGGYSGNTIYF. The V and J genes are TRBV5-1 and TRBJ1-3; 7 nucleotides align to TRBD1. The CDR3 is 17 residues long. V shed 0 bases and J 0 bases; nucleotides not matched to a gene: 6. The germline CDR1 and CDR2 sequences are SGHRS and YFSETQ. Full variable domain (outside the CDR3, taken from reference TRBV5-1 and TRBJ1-3): KAGVTQTPRYLIKTRGQQVTLSCSPISGHRSVSWYQQTPGQGLQFLFEYFSETQRNKGNFPGRFSGRQFSNSRSEMNVSTLELGDSALYLCASSLVAGGYSGNTIYFGEGSWLTVV.

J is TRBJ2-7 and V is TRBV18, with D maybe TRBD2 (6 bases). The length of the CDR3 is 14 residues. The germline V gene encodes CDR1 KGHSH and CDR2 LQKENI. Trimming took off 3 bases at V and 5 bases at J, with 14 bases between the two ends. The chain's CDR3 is CASSPESGGDEQYF. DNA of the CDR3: TGTGCCAGCTCACCGGAATCTGGCGGGGACGAGCAGTACTTC. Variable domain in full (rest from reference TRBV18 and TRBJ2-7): NAGVMQNPRHLVRRRGQEARLRCSPMKGHSHVYWYRQLPEEGLKFMVYLQKENIIDESGMPKERFSAEFPKEGPSILRIQQVVRGDSAAYFCASSPESGGDEQYFGPGTRLTVT.